This T cell receptor (beta chain) derives from a study of T cells and Merkel cell carcinoma outcomes. The data were produced by immunoSEQ multiplex PCR, yet TCRdb's version contains in-frame clones alone and is incomplete. The data hold some 6,000 clones, with about 77% observed a single time. This clone was recorded only once. The CDR3 runs to 15 residues. Germline CDR1 is PRHDT and CDR2 is FYEKMQ (reference sequence). The V and J ends lost 2 bases and 6 bases respectively, with 14 bases between them. This sequence originates from a human donor with Merkel cell carcinoma. Some clones in this sample may be carry-over from other donors' samples. The source material was tumor tissue from Merkel cell carcinoma. This chain uses TRBV13 with TRBJ2-1; D remains unclear. The CDR3 loop is CASSLRSTWSNEQFF. The CDR3 DNA is TGTGCCAGCAGCTTAAGGTCTACATGGTCCAATGAGCAGTTCTTC.